Included here is one T cell receptor (beta chain) sequence, with context. Per the germline V gene, CDR1 is MNHNS and CDR2 is SASEGT. The ends were cut back, 2 bases at V and 7 bases at J, with 14 bases in the middle. CDR3 length: 15 residues. Profiling relied on immunoSEQ multiplex PCR, and the TCRdb table lists in-frame clones only, not all of them. The data show about 160,000 clones, approximately 94% seen once. These data are taken from a study of control samples from healthy donors and cancer patients. This receptor was identified in a man in his sixties with colorectal cancer. Sample: PBMCs. V and J are TRBV6-1 and TRBJ1-4; TRBD1 is a possible D gene (5 bases). The CDR3 sequence: CASSEIWGRAEKLFF. The CDR3 nucleotides are TGTGCCAGCAGTGAAATCTGGGGCAGGGCTGAAAAACTGTTTTTT.